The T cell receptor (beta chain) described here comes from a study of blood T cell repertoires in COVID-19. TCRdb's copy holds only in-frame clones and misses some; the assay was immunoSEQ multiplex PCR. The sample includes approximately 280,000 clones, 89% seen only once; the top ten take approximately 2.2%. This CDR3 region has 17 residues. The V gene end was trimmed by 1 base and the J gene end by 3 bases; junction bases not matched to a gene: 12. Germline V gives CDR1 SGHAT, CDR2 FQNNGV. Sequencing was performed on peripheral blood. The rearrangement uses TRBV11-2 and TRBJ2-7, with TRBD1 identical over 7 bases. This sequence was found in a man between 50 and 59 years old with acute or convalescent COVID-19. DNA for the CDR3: TGTGCCAGCAGCTTAGCCCCCATCCGGGACAGTGTCTACGAGCAGTACTTC. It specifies CASSLAPIRDSVYEQYF. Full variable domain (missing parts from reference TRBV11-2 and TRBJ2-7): EAGVAQSPRYKIIEKRQSVAFWCNPISGHATLYWYQQILGQGPKLLIQFQNNGVVDDSQLPKDRFSAERLKGVDSTLKIQPAKLEDSAVYLCASSLAPIRDSVYEQYFGPGTRLTVT.